This record covers a single T cell receptor (beta chain). This clonotype is termed medium-sized (0.01 to 0.1%). Its target antigen remains unknown. Base qualities were left out, and no much larger clone turns up one base away. This entry belongs to a study of prognosis after radiotherapy for stage I lung cancer (dated by TCRdb to 2020 to 2022). Some background on the complete study: Around 20 stage I NSCLC patients were enrolled in Nanjing, China, between 2018 and January 2019. In every patient, SBRT was given without any concurrent therapy. For each of the 20 or so patients, one blood sample was taken before SBRT and one after, so the study sequenced approximately 38 samples in total. Every patient was deemed medically inoperable, over 10 because of comorbidities and over five because they refused surgery. SBRT was given in 3 to 5 fractions with a biologically effective dose of at least 100 Gy, using image-guided IMRT or VMAT. The cohort included 10 to 15 men and five or six women, with a median age of approximately 73 years and a range of about 53 to 90 years. Among the enrolled patients, 13 to 15 had newly diagnosed primary stage I lung tumors, while roughly five had oligometastatic NSCLC following surgical resection of the primary tumor. About 20% of the 19 patients developed distant metastases after SBRT, at a median of around seven months; the other 15 showed no significant progression. This study profiled peripheral blood TCR beta repertoires from stage I NSCLC patients before and after stereotactic body radiotherapy and linked the repertoires to distant failure. Tumor histology was squamous cell carcinoma in 6 to 8 patients and adenocarcinoma in roughly 13. On the study overall, not on this receptor specifically: TRBV and TRBJ usage frequencies reportedly differed by metastasis status, in two V genes at baseline and in eight to ten V and two J genes after SBRT. The small cohort and short follow-up limited the study, so independent validation of the findings is needed. All reported P values were unadjusted for multiple comparisons. Whether the expanded TCR clones were tumor-specific was not determined. After SBRT, the count of unique TCR clones dropped from a median of roughly 9,300 beforehand to several thousand afterward (Wilcoxon paired P=0.011). Post-SBRT Shannon entropy and its change from baseline were lower in patients who developed distant metastases; baseline Shannon entropy was not associated with metastases.

CDR1 MNHEY and CDR2 SVGAGI are derived from the germline V gene. The CDR3 starts with the cysteine, ends with the phenylalanine, and has 14 residues. CDR3 DNA only is kept here, 42 bases in frame from base 1. V is shortened by 6 bases, J by 1 base, and the region joining them spans 11 bases. All patients had node-negative disease on CT and PET/CT, and none had a history of other malignancies or prior chemotherapy or radiotherapy. At each of two time points, about 6 milliliters of peripheral venous blood were collected into EDTA tubes. Ficoll-Paque Plus density-gradient centrifugation was used to isolate PBMCs. Samples were stored at -80°C immediately after collection until analysis. Two rounds of multiplex PCR were performed to amplify the TCR beta CDR3 region from genomic DNA. The first PCR round used primers specific to each TRBV and TRBJ gene, with sequences filed in Chinese patent CN105087789A. The second PCR round used universal primers. The Roche High Pure PCR Template Preparation Kit was used to extract genomic DNA from the frozen PBMCs. The libraries underwent paired-end sequencing with 151 bp reads on an Illumina HiSeq 3000. The authors' analysis ran thus. Raw reads lacking the multiplex PCR primer sequences were removed with CutAdapt. Using PEAR, the high-quality paired reads were merged into contigs. TRB V, D and J gene segments were assigned to each contig with MiXCR by alignment to reference sequences. CDR3 sequences were clustered by base quality and sequence similarity to remove sequencing errors. Shannon entropy normalized by the natural log of productive TCR sequence number was used as the measure of diversity. To get clonality, Shannon entropy was divided by the natural log of the number of unique clonotypes, and that result was subtracted from one. Progression-free survival cut-offs for repertoire metrics were chosen using the Youden index of ROC curves, with analyses run in R 3.5.3. In TCRdb, the public reads were trimmed at Q25 with fastp and aligned with MiXCR, with productive beta chains retained. Rows merge per CDR3 protein into single entries with the most common DNA and genes. These V and J calls rely on TCRdb rather than the paper's analysis. In this sample the table shows 15,000 to 20,000 distinct CDR3 sequences, about 43% of which occur a single time. The top ten clones comprise about two fifths of the sample.

The sample in question was PBMCs, obtained before or after stereotactic body radiation therapy (not recorded which). The V gene is TRBV6-5 and the J gene is TRBJ2-3; the D region may be TRBD1 or TRBD2, each matching 5 bases equally. This TCR was sampled from a donor aged 50 or older with non-small cell lung cancer. The CDR3 loop reads CASRMGVGTDTQYF. The DNA sequence is given as TGTGCCAGCAGGATGGGGGTAGGCACAGATACGCAGTATTTT.